Detailed here is one T cell receptor (beta chain). What was amplified from RNA transcripts were TCR beta CDR3 regions. The HTBI primer set served for first-round RT-PCR of the TCR CDR3. TCRdb analysed the multiplex PCR reads with MiXCR anew, one entry per CDR3 protein. Of approximately 610,000 distinct CDR3 sequences in the sample, 14% to 15% are singletons; the top ten hold over 3.5%. The data stem from a study of T cells in Graves' hyperthyroidism and ophthalmopathy. The CDR3 runs to 15 residues. V lost 3 bases and J lost 1, with 10 bases in between. Looked up from germline, CDR1 is SGDLS and CDR2 is YYNGEE.

This TCR was recovered from a woman in her thirties or forties with Graves' ophthalmopathy. The chain is built from TRBV9 and TRBJ2-2, with D perhaps matching TRBD1 (6 bases). The sequenced sample was blood. This CDR3 is CASSGRGQNTGELFF. As DNA, the CDR3 is TGTGCCAGCAGCGGAAGGGGACAGAACACCGGGGAGCTGTTTTTT.